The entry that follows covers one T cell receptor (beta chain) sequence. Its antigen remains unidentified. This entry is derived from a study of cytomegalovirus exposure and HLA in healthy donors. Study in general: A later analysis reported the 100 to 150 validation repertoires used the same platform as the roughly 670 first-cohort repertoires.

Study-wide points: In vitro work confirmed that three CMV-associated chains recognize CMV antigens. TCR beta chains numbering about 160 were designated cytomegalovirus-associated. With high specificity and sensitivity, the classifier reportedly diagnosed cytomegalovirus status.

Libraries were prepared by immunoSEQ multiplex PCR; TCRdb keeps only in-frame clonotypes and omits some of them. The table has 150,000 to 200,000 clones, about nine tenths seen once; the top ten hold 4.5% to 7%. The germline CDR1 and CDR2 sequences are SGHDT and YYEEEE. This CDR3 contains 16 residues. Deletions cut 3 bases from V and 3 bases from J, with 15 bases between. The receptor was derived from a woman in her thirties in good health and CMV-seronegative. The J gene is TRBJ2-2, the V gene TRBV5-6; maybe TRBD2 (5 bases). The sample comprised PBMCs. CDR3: CASSSGILRDTGELFF. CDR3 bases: TGTGCCAGCAGCTCGGGGATCCTCCGGGACACCGGGGAGCTGTTTTTT. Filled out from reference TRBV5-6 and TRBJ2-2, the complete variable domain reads DAGVTQSPTHLIKTRGQQVTLRCSPKSGHDTVSWYQQALGQGPQFIFQYYEEEERQRGNFPDRFSGHQFPNYSSELNVNALLLGDSALYLCASSSGILRDTGELFFGEGSRLTVL.